This TCR beta chain was observed in a study of blood T cells in healthy people across ages. Alongside a J-beta primer mix, a sample-barcoded 5' primer served in a second PCR lasting about 7 to 12 cycles. TCRdb re-called the 5' RACE reads through MiXCR, storing one row per CDR3 protein. Counted here are around 800,000 distinct CDR3 sequences, about 55% occurring once; the ten biggest clones make up roughly two fifths. General study results and limits: Versus aged donors, long-lived donors had higher diversity and more naive CD4+ cells. No conclusive comparison of naive versus antigen-experienced cells was possible with unsorted PBMCs. Getting older went along with TCR beta diversity per million T cells dropping roughly linearly.

The germline gives CDR1 SEHNR, CDR2 FQNEAQ (reference sequence). V shed 7 bases, J shed 5 bases, and the junction held 14 bases outside the gene matches. The length of the CDR3 is 17 residues. This clonotype was counted only a few times. Its target is not known. Each donor gave around 9.3 milliliters of peripheral blood. The V gene is TRBV7-9, the J gene TRBJ2-1; 10 bases align to TRBD2. This sequence originates from a man at least 80 years old in good health. Sequenced input: blood. The CDR3 spells CASTTALAGRNNNEQFF. As DNA, the CDR3 is TGTGCCAGCACCACGGCACTAGCGGGAAGGAATAACAATGAGCAGTTCTTC.